A single sample gave rise to the 9 T cell receptor beta chains below, sequenced in a study of CD8 T cells in ankylosing spondylitis. One entry per CDR3 protein results from TCRdb running MiXCR on the 5' RACE reads. The sample gives about 160,000 distinct CDR3 sequences, 15% to 20% of which show up once; approximately 8% is in the top ten. Specimen: blood, either unsorted or a sorted T cell fraction (not recorded which). These receptor sequences come from a male donor with ankylosing spondylitis or in good health (not recorded which).

This clonotype was seen a few times. The chain combines TRBV29-1 with TRBJ2-2, with TRBD1 matching 10 bases. Germline V gene lookup returns CDR1 SQVTM and CDR2 ANQGSEA. CDR3 size: 14 residues. Trimming took 7 bases from V and 2 from J; bases not matched to a gene: 4. CDR3 residues: CSAGQGGNTGELFF. The CDR3 DNA is TGCAGCGCTGGACAGGGGGGAAACACCGGGGAGCTGTTTTTT.

This clonotype was detected ten times or more. The V and J genes are TRBV11-1 and TRBJ2-5; 7 bases map to TRBD2. CDR3 length: 18 amino acids. Germline CDR1 reads SGHAT; CDR2 reads FQDESV (reference sequence). Trimming removed 1 base from V and 1 base from J; junction bases left unmatched: 12. In DNA form, the CDR3 reads TGTGCCAGCAGCTTAGTCCTTGTGCGGGAGCCGACCCAAGAGACCCAGTACTTC. The encoded protein is CASSLVLVREPTQETQYF.

This clonotype appeared many times. The V call is TRBV4-2, the J call TRBJ2-7; TRBD2 might be the D (6 bases). The germline CDR1 and CDR2 sequences are LGHNA and YNFKEQ. Deletions cut 3 bases from V and 7 bases from J, with 16 bases between. CDR3 length: 14 amino acids. The CDR3 protein is CASSQKGLSMEQYF. CDR3 nucleotides: TGTGCCAGCAGCCAGAAAGGACTATCCATGGAGCAGTACTTC.

This clonotype was detected only a few times. The chain links TRBV20-1 to TRBJ2-1; 9 nucleotides match TRBD1. V lost 5 bases to trimming and J lost 2 bases; unmatched junction nucleotides: 1. The CDR3 has 13 amino acids. Germline-derived CDR1 and CDR2 are DFQATT and SNEGSKA (reference sequence). The DNA for the CDR3 is TGCAGTGCTGGACAGGGGACCTACAATGAGCAGTTCTTC. Amino acids: CSAGQGTYNEQFF.

At least ten counts were recorded for this clonotype. For the CDR3, the DNA is TGCGCCAGCAGCTTGGGGGTAGCCAAAAACATTCAGTACTTC. As protein: CASSLGVAKNIQYF. V gene TRBV5-1 combines with J gene TRBJ2-4; D is undetermined. The length of the CDR3 is 14 residues. Germline V lookup: CDR1 SGHRS, CDR2 YFSETQ. V dropped 0 bases and J dropped 0 bases, with 4 bases sitting between them.

This clonotype occurred many times. This rearrangement joins TRBV7-3 to TRBJ1-1; D ambiguous. The CDR3 runs 14 residues. V gave up 5 bases and J gave up 0 bases, with 10 bases separating them. Germline V gives CDR1 SGHTA, CDR2 FQGTGA. The CDR3, as DNA: TGTGCCAGCAGCCCCGCGGCGATGAACACTGAAGCTTTCTTT. Protein product: CASSPAAMNTEAFF.

This clonotype was observed many times. This chain joins TRBV2 and TRBJ2-1, with a tentative D call TRBD2 (6 bases). The germline V gene has CDR1 SNHLY and CDR2 FYNNEI. V was trimmed by 7 bases and J by 2 bases, leaving 9 bases between them. The CDR3 length is 13 residues. For the CDR3, the DNA is TGTGCCAGCACGGGCGGGGCCTACAATGAGCAGTTCTTC. Encoded protein: CASTGGAYNEQFF.

This clonotype was found a few times. The rearrangement uses TRBV7-6 and TRBJ2-5; no definite D call. Germline CDR1 reads SGHVS; CDR2 reads FNYEAQ. The CDR3 contains 13 residues. The V gene lost 1 base and the J gene lost 6 bases, with 9 bases spanning the gap. The CDR3 protein is CASSLGLFKTQYF. The CDR3 nucleotides are TGTGCCAGCAGCTTAGGACTTTTTAAGACCCAGTACTTC.

This chain links TRBV4-2 with TRBJ2-5; 9 nucleotides align to TRBD2. The CDR3 runs 19 residues. Germline loops: CDR1 LGHNA, CDR2 YNFKEQ. V trimming: 0 bases; J trimming: 0 bases; junction bases outside the gene matches: 11. CDR3 coding DNA: TGTGCCAGCAGCCAAGAGGAGACAGGGCCTAGCGGGAACCAAGAGACCCAGTACTTC. As protein: CASSQEETGPSGNQETQYF.